Listed below are T cell receptor beta chains from one sample, sequenced in a study of T-cell reconstitution after alpha-beta-depleted transplantation in children. From the PCR reads, TCRdb called clonotypes with MiXCR, one entry per CDR3 protein. The repertoire holds hundreds of thousands of distinct CDR3 sequences, about 7.3% seen once, with approximately 9.6% in the top ten. The material was peripheral blood, obtained 360 days after TCRalphabeta/CD19-depleted stem cell transplant. The receptors derive from a female patient aged 2-10 years who had a stem cell transplant for Fanconi anemia, so the T cells may come from the graft donor. CDR3s include the opening cysteine and the closing phenylalanine or tryptophan. Fields, in order: V gene, J gene, CDR3 protein.

>TRBV7-2|TRBJ2-5
CASSLKAGGQETQYF
>TRBV29-1|TRBJ2-5
CSVGFLRETQYF
>TRBV12-3/TRBV12-4|TRBJ1-1
CASSLFPGTGDTEAFF
>TRBV11-2|TRBJ2-7
CASSGYSGRGYEQYF
>TRBV20-1|TRBJ2-1
CSARHSMSYNEQFF
>TRBV6-2/TRBV6-3|TRBJ2-3
CASRGSGAHTDTQYF
>TRBV28|TRBJ2-1
CASSAGLAGGPYEQFF
>TRBV6-5|TRBJ1-3
CASSYLPVGGKAGNTIYF
>TRBV7-6|TRBJ2-2
CASSPGVGELFF
>TRBV7-9|TRBJ2-5
CASSPYPEVWETQYF
>TRBV12-3/TRBV12-4|TRBJ1-3
CASSFWGANGNTIYF
>TRBV19|TRBJ1-5
CASRDQGSNQPQHF
>TRBV10-3|TRBJ2-1
CAISEWSAGGPGEQFF
>TRBV27|TRBJ2-1
CASTPRTSGSYNEQFF
>TRBV18|TRBJ2-7
CASSPSFVGGGYEQYF
>TRBV15|TRBJ1-5
CATSRAVTHWGYNQPQHF
>TRBV27|TRBJ2-7
CASSPRIGGLNEQYF
>TRBV12-3/TRBV12-4|TRBJ2-7
CASSTRAGYEQYF
>TRBV11-3|TRBJ1-2
CASSSLGAGDGYTF
>TRBV28|TRBJ2-5
CASSRPNQETQYF
>TRBV7-2|TRBJ2-7
CASSDNRFSYEQYF
>TRBV20-1|TRBJ2-7
CSAIPTRGAYEQYF
>TRBV20-1|TRBJ2-1
CSASTLGRTYNEQFF
>TRBV11-2|TRBJ2-1
CASSSSVDEQFF
>TRBV2|TRBJ2-3
CASRLLEWGTDTQYF
>TRBV14|TRBJ2-2
CASSQFRTGPQTGELFF
>TRBV24-1|TRBJ2-1
CATSDYLRHNEQFF
>TRBV7-8|TRBJ1-1
CASSFGRVPQGTEAFF
>TRBV12-3/TRBV12-4|TRBJ1-1
CASSLGQGLLDTEAFF
>TRBV28|TRBJ1-1
CASSAPPRGNTEAFF
>TRBV6-2/TRBV6-3|TRBJ1-5
CASSKERGNPHSNQPQHF
>TRBV10-1|TRBJ2-1
CASSGLRSPYNEQFF
>TRBV5-1|TRBJ1-1
CASSPLRNTEAFF
>TRBV5-6|TRBJ2-5
CASSPLPFQETQYF
>TRBV29-1|TRBJ2-3
CSVDEGADTQYF
>TRBV5-1|TRBJ1-2
CASSLEGAGFDGYTF
>TRBV12-3/TRBV12-4|TRBJ2-7
CASSPRAAGGEQYF
>TRBV11-2|TRBJ1-1
CASSLDGTGTKSKITEAFF
>TRBV5-1|TRBJ2-5
CASSFLTIPSGPEETQYF
>TRBV10-1|TRBJ2-3
CASRDREADTQYF
>TRBV3-1|TRBJ1-1
CASSQRQGQRGAFF
>TRBV6-5|TRBJ1-6
CASSYYMSGISPLHF
>TRBV29-1|TRBJ2-1
CSVDFGGSSYNEQFF
>TRBV9|TRBJ2-1
CASSVIGGRFF
>TRBV6-1|TRBJ2-3
CASSRGLAGGPFTDTQYF
>TRBV10-2|TRBJ2-5
CASKDRDAGLLKTQYF
>TRBV18|TRBJ2-7
CASSNRGPYEQYF
>TRBV5-1|TRBJ2-5
CASSLWTGEETQYF
>TRBV7-8|TRBJ2-4
CASSPLTSGRAGKNIQYF